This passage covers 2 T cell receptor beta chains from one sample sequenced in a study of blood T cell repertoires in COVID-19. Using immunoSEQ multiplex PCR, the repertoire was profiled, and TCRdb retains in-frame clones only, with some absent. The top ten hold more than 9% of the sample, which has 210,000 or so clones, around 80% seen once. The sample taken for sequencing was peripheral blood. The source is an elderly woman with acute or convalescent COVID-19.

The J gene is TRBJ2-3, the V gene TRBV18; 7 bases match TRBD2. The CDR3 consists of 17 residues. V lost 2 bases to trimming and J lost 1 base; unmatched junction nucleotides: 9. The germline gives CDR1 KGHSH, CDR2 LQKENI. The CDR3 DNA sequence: TGTGCCAGCTCACCAGGGCCCCCTAGCGGTGGCACAGATACGCAGTATTTT. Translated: CASSPGPPSGGTDTQYF.

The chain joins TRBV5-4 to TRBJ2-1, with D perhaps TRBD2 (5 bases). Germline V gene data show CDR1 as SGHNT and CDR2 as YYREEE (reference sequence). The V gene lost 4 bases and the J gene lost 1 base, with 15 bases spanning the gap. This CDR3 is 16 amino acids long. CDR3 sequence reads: CASSKGSTGSYNEQFF. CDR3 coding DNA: TGTGCCAGCAGCAAGGGATCCACGGGGTCCTACAATGAGCAGTTCTTC.